The entry below gives a single TCR beta chain sequence along with its context. Its antigen is still unknown. The V end was cut by 2 bases, the J end by 8 bases, with 19 bases between. From germline, CDR1 is GTSNPN and CDR2 SVGIG (reference sequence). CDR3 size: 15 residues. Measured with immunoSEQ multiplex PCR; TCRdb has only the in-frame clones, and not every one. Of about 150,000 clones in the sample, roughly 92% were seen once. This sample was taken from a study of T cell responses to AZD1222 COVID-19 vaccine. Whole-study results and caveats: Regions 160-218 and 743-854 held dominance among vaccine-associated CD4 TCRs, which spanned spike. All repertoire sampling was performed exclusively after the peak T cell response. Reportedly, nearly half the spike-specific TCRs target unmutated variant regions. Clonal diversity may have been underestimated in mostly white British donors.

The V gene is TRBV30, the J gene TRBJ1-5, with D uncertain. The sequence was obtained from an adult who received the AZD1222 COVID-19 vaccine. Source: peripheral blood, taken 28 days after the second AZD1222 dose. CDR3 bases: TGTGCCTGGAGTATCACCAACAGTGGCTTGGAGCCCCAGCATTTT. Protein: CAWSITNSGLEPQHF.